This T cell receptor (beta chain) was retrieved from a study of regulatory T cells in long-lasting Graves disease. Study conclusions and caveats: Repertoires from persistent disease leaned toward TRBV28, TRBJ1-2 and TRBJ2-5. Public clonotype sharing was higher in persistent than newly diagnosed patients.

To make TCR beta libraries, researchers used iRepertoire HTBI primers and Arm-PCR of CDR3 regions. A single record per CDR3 protein comes from TCRdb applying MiXCR to the multiplex PCR reads. The profile covers about 220,000 distinct CDR3 sequences, with roughly 20% appearing a single time and approximately 12% taken by the ten largest. CDR1 and CDR2 (germline): LNHDA, SQIVND (reference sequence). Trimming cost V 4 bases and J 0 bases, with 3 bases left between them. CDR3 size: 12 residues. This clonotype was picked up many times. Its antigen remains unknown. This sample's time point: newly diagnosed GD, antithyroid drugs for less than 3 months. The authors made the TCR library using RNA they extracted from PBMCs. These data are also associated with another study on T cells in Graves' hyperthyroidism and ophthalmopathy. That report notes: Orbital computed tomography and thyroid ultrasound, together with serum TRAb and thyroxine and clinical symptoms, were used for diagnoses.

This TCR came from a woman between 25 and 40 years old with Graves disease. The chain joins TRBV19 to TRBJ2-5; D remains unclear. The starting material was peripheral blood mononuclear cells (PBMCs), obtained at new diagnosis, from a patient treated with antithyroid drugs. CDR3 loop: CASSTNQETQYF. CDR3 nucleotide sequence: TGTGCCAGTAGTACCAACCAAGAGACCCAGTACTTC.